Below, 8 T cell receptor beta chains from the same sample are listed, as sequenced in a study of OX40 agonist ivuxolimab in advanced cancers. Assay used: immunoSEQ multiplex PCR; TCRdb lists only in-frame clones, some missing. Of about 79,000 clones in the sample, around 82% were seen once. Sequenced here: CD4+ or CD8+ T cells sorted from blood, sampled in a trial of the OX40 agonist ivuxolimab. The receptor source for this set is an adult with an advanced solid tumor such as melanoma, head and neck, liver or kidney cancer.

The chain couples TRBV7-9 to TRBJ2-7, with D possibly matching TRBD2 (6 bases). This CDR3 is 12 amino acids long. The germline V gene has CDR1 SEHNR and CDR2 FQNEAQ (reference sequence). Deletions cut 8 bases from V and 1 base from J, with 9 bases between. CDR3 sequence (DNA): TGTGCCAGCCGGGAGTTTTCCTACGAGCAGTACTTC. Translating gives CASREFSYEQYF.

This sequence joins TRBV4-2 and TRBJ2-7; 7 bases map to TRBD1. Germline trimming cut 0 bases from V and 2 bases from J; bases unmatched to any gene: 10. This CDR3 spans 17 amino acids. Per the germline V gene, CDR1 is LGHNA and CDR2 is YNFKEQ. The CDR3 DNA reads as TGTGCCAGCAGCCAAGAAGGGGGCCCGGGACAGACCTACGAGCAGTACTTC. Encoded protein: CASSQEGGPGQTYEQYF.

This clone was detected once. This chain joins TRBV7-8 and TRBJ1-2; 8 bases align to TRBD1. The CDR3 sequence is 13 residues long. Germline assignment: CDR1 SGHVS and CDR2 FQNEAQ. The junction had 9 bases not matched to a gene; V was cut back by 5 bases and J by 10 bases. Here the CDR3 reads CASSDGQGRIYTF. Here the CDR3 DNA reads TGTGCCAGCAGCGACGGACAGGGAAGGATCTACACCTTC.

The rearrangement joins TRBV9 to TRBJ2-5, with 8 nucleotides matching TRBD1. The J call is uncertain, as TRBJ2-7 better fits the DNA end. The CDR3 has 14 amino acids. The germline gives CDR1 SGDLS, CDR2 YYNGEE. CDR3 residues: CASSVGDRGYEQYF. The CDR3 DNA reads as TGTGCCAGCAGCGTAGGTGACAGGGGATACGAGCAGTACTTC.

The CDR3 DNA reads TGCGCCAGCAGCTCACCGGACTACTACGAGCAGTACTTC. Its protein is CASSSPDYYEQYF. The chain links TRBV5-1 to TRBJ2-7; TRBD2 is a possible D gene (6 bases). With 3 bases removed from V and 3 bases from J, the gap between germline ends came to 10 bases. This CDR3 spans 13 amino acids. Germline V gene lookup returns CDR1 SGHRS and CDR2 YFSETQ.

This sequence joins TRBV10-1 and TRBJ2-3; D might be TRBD2 (5 bases). CDR3 length: 14 amino acids. Germline values: CDR1 WNHNN, CDR2 SYGVQD (reference sequence). The V end was cut by 2 bases, the J end by 4 bases, with 10 bases between. CDR3 region: CASSEGGPADTQYF. The CDR3, as DNA: TGCGCCAGCAGTGAGGGAGGCCCGGCAGATACGCAGTATTTT.

The V call is TRBV28, the J call TRBJ2-1, with TRBD1 matching over 8 bases. Trimming cost V 6 bases and J 9 bases; bases outside gene matches: 10. Germline V lookup: CDR1 MDHEN, CDR2 SYDVKM. The CDR3 runs 14 residues. The CDR3 DNA is TGTGCCAGCAGCCGGACAGGGAGGTCGGGTGAGCAGTTCTTC. It encodes CASSRTGRSGEQFF.

The V gene is TRBV2, the J gene TRBJ2-2; D might be TRBD1 or TRBD2, each matching 6 bases. Germline assignment: CDR1 SNHLY and CDR2 FYNNEI. Trimming took off 1 base at V and 4 bases at J, with 13 bases between the two ends. CDR3 length: 16 amino acids. The DNA for the CDR3 is TGTGCCAGCAGTGAAGAGAGGGGGGCGGTCACCGGGGAGCTGTTTTTT. Translation gives CASSEERGAVTGELFF.